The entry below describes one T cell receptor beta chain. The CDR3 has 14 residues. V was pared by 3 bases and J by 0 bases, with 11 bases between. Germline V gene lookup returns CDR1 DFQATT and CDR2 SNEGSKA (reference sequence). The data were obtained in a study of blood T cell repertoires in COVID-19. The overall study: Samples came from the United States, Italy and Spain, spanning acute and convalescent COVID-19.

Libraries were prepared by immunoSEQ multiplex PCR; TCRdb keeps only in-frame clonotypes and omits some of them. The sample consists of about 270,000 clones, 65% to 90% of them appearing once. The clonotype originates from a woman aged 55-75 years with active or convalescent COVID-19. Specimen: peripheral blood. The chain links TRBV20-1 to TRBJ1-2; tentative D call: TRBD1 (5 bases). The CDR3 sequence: CSASMGTANYGYTF. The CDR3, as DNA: TGCAGTGCTAGTATGGGGACTGCTAACTATGGCTACACCTTC.